The source of this TCR beta chain is a study of T cell responses to AZD1222 COVID-19 vaccine. Whole-study context: Second-dose timings of about 4 or about 12 weeks were pooled. Study-level findings and limits: Nearly half of the spike-specific TCRs reportedly recognize variant regions that carry no mutations. The donor cohort was predominantly white British with a female majority, and clonal diversity may have been underestimated.

On this clone itself: Its antigen is not known.

V lost 6 bases and J lost 4; bases outside the gene matches: 7. The V gene's germline CDR1 is SEHNR and CDR2 FQNEAQ (reference sequence). The CDR3 length is 14 residues. This table comes from immunoSEQ multiplex PCR, and its TCRdb copy is limited to in-frame clones, with some not included. The sample has roughly 130,000 clones; around 90% are singletons. The V call is TRBV7-9, the J call TRBJ2-5, with TRBD1 identical over 8 bases. The TCR originated in an adult in good health. The starting material was peripheral blood, obtained on day 0 of AZD1222 vaccination. DNA of the CDR3: TGTGCCAGCAGGCGACCTGGACAGGGAGAGACCCAGTACTTC. Encoded protein: CASRRPGQGETQYF.